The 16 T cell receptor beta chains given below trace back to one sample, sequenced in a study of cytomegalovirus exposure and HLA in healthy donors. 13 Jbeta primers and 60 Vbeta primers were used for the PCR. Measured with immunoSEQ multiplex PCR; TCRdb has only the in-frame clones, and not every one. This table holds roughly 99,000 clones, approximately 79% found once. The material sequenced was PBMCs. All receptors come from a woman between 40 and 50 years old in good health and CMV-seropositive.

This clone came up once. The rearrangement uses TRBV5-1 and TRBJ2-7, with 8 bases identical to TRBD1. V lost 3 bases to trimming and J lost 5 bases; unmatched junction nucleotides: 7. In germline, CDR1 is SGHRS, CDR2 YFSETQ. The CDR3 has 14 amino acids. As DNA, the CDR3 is TGCGCCAGCAGCTCCCAGGGGGCTGTACACGAGCAGTACTTC. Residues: CASSSQGAVHEQYF.

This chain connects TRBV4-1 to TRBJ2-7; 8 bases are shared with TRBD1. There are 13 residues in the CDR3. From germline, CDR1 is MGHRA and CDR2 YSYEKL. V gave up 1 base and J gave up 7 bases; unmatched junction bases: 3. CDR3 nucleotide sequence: TGCGCCAGCAGCCAAGCTACAGGGGGGGAGCAGTACTTC. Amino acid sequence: CASSQATGGEQYF.

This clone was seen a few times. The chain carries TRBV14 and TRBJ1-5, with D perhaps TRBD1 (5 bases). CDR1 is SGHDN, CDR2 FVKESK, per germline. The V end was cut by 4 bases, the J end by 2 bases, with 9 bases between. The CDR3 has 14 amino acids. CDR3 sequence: CASSLGGGNQPQHF. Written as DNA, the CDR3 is TGTGCCAGCAGCCTCGGGGGGGGCAATCAGCCCCAGCATTTT.

CDR3 sequence (DNA): TGTGCCATTTCGGGAACGACAGGGACAGATACGCAGTATTTT. It encodes CAISGTTGTDTQYF. V gene TRBV10-3 combines with J gene TRBJ2-3, with TRBD1 identical over 7 bases. Germline CDR1 ENHRY, CDR2 SYGVKD. Trimming removed 9 bases from V and 3 bases from J; junction bases left unmatched: 9. The CDR3 has 14 amino acids.

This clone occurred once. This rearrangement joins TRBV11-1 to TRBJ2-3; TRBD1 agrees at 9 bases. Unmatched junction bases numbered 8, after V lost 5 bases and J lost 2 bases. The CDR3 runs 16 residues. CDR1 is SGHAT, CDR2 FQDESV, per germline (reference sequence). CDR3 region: CASSPGTGWVTDTQYF. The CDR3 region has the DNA TGTGCCAGCAGCCCTGGGACAGGGTGGGTCACAGATACGCAGTATTTT.

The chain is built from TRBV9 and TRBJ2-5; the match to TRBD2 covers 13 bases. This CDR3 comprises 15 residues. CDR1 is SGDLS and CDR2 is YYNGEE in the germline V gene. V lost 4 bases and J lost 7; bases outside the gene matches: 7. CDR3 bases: TGTGCCAGCAGCTTGACGACTAGCGGGGGGTCGACCCAGTACTTC. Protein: CASSLTTSGGSTQYF.

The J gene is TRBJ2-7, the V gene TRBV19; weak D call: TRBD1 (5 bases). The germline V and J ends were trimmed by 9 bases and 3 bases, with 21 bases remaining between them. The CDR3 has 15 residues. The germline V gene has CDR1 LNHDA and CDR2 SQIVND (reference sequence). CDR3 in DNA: TGTGCCAGAGCTGGTGACAGTCCTAACCTCTACGAGCAGTACTTC. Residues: CARAGDSPNLYEQYF.

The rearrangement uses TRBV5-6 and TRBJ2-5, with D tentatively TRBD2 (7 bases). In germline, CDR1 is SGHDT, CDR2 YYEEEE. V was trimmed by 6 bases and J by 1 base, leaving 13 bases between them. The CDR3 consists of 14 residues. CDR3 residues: CASIVGGVQETQYF. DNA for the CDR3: TGTGCCAGCATAGTAGGGGGGGTCCAAGAGACCCAGTACTTC. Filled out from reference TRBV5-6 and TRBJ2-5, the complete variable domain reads DAGVTQSPTHLIKTRGQQVTLRCSPKSGHDTVSWYQQALGQGPQFIFQYYEEEERQRGNFPDRFSGHQFPNYSSELNVNALLLGDSALYLCASIVGGVQETQYFGPGTRLLVL.

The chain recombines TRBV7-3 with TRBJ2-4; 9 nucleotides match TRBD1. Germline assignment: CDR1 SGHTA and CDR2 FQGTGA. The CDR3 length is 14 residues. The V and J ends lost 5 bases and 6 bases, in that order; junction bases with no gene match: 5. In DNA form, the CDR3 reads TGTGCCAGCAGCGTCTCGGGACAGGGAAACATTCAGTACTTC. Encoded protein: CASSVSGQGNIQYF.

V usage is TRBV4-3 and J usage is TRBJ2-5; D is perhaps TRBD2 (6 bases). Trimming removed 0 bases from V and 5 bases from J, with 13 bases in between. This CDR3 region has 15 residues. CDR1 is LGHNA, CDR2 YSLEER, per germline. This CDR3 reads CASSQDWRGGETQYF. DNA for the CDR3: TGCGCCAGCAGCCAAGATTGGCGGGGCGGGGAGACCCAGTACTTC.

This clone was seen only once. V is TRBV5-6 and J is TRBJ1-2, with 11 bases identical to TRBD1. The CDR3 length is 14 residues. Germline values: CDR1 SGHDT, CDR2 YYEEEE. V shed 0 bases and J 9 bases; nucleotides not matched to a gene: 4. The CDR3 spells CASSLDGTGGSYTF. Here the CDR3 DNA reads TGTGCCAGCAGCTTGGATGGGACAGGGGGTAGCTACACCTTC.

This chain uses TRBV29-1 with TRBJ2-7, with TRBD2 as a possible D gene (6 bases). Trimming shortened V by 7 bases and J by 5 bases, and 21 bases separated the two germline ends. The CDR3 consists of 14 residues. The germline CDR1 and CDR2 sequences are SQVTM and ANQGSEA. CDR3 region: CSAARGTGHNEQYF. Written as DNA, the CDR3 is TGCAGCGCTGCACGGGGGACGGGTCATAACGAGCAGTACTTC.

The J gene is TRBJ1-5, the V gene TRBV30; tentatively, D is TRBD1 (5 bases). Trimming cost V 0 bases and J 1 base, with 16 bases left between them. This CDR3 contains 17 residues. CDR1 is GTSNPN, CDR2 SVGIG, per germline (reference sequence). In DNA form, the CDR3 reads TGTGCCTGGAGTGTATCCCGGGGGACGGGGAGCAATCAGCCCCAGCATTTT. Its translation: CAWSVSRGTGSNQPQHF.

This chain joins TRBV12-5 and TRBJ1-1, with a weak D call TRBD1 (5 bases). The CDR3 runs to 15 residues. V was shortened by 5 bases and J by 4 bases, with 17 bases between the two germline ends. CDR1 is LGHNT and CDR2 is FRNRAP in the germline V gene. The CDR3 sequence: CASGDIQGGSTEAFF. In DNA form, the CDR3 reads TGTGCTAGTGGTGATATTCAGGGTGGAAGCACTGAAGCTTTCTTT.

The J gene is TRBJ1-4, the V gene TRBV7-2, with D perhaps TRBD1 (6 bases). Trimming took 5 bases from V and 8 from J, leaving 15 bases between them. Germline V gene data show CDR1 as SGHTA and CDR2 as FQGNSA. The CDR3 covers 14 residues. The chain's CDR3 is CASSGRTGMEKLFF. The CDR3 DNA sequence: TGTGCCAGCAGCGGCAGAACAGGGATGGAAAAACTGTTTTTT. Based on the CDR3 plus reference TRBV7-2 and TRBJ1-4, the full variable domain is GAGVSQSPSNKVTEKGKDVELRCDPISGHTALYWYRQSLGQGLEFLIYFQGNSAPDKSGLPSDRFSAERTGGSVSTLTIQRTQQEDSAVYLCASSGRTGMEKLFFGSGTQLSVL.

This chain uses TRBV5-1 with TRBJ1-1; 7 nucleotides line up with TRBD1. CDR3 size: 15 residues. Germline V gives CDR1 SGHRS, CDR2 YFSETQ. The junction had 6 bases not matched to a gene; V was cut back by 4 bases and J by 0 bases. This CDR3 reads CASSQGQRMNTEAFF. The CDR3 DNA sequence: TGCGCCAGCAGCCAGGGACAGCGTATGAACACTGAAGCTTTCTTT.